This TCR beta chain was sequenced in a study of cytotoxic CD8 clonotypes in ibrutinib-treated CLL. Study information: The cohort had 10 to 11 relapsed/refractory and around 14 treatment-naive patients, 17 to 18 IGHV unmutated.

Germline assignment: CDR1 KGHSH and CDR2 LQKENI. Trimming left V 2 bases short and J 4 bases short, with 3 bases between. The CDR3 totals 12 residues. Generated by immunoSEQ multiplex PCR, the TCRdb table keeps only in-frame clones and is missing some. This sample has roughly 250,000 clones, with 60% to 75% found just once. The chain couples TRBV18 to TRBJ1-5, with D unclear. This TCR came from a human donor with chronic lymphocytic leukemia. This material consisted of PBMCs, taken after 24 months of ibrutinib treatment. DNA of the CDR3: TGTGCCAGCTCACCAGAGAATCAGCCCCAGCATTTT. It yields the protein CASSPENQPQHF.